These 6 T cell receptor beta chains were sequenced from one sample in a study of shared clonotypes between healthy human individuals. Data came from immunoSEQ multiplex PCR; TCRdb stores just in-frame clones and leaves some out. The data contain hundreds of thousands of clones, roughly 77% of them seen just once; the ten biggest clones take up about 13%. Sequencing was carried out using PBMCs. These receptors all stem from a woman aged 35 to 49 in good health. Some clones in this sample may be carry-over from other donors' samples.

The genes are TRBV28 and TRBJ2-4; 7 positions match TRBD2. In germline, CDR1 is MDHEN, CDR2 SYDVKM. Losses at the gene ends were 3 bases for V and 8 bases for J; bases not matched to a gene: 7. The CDR3 is 14 amino acids. CDR3 DNA sequence: TGTGCCAGCAGTTTCGGGGGGATTCGTGACATTCAGTACTTC. It specifies CASSFGGIRDIQYF.

This clone occurred once. The chain uses TRBV4-2 and TRBJ2-1; no firm D call. Between the trimmed V and J ends, which lost 1 base and 5 bases, there was a span of 9 bases. The CDR3 has 14 amino acids. From germline, CDR1 is LGHNA and CDR2 YNFKEQ. CDR3: CASSQVLSDNEQFF. The CDR3, as DNA: TGTGCCAGCAGCCAAGTTTTATCAGACAATGAGCAGTTCTTC.

This clone appeared a single time. The rearrangement links TRBV10-3 to TRBJ2-7; tentatively, D is TRBD1 (6 bases). The length of the CDR3 is 14 residues. CDR1 is ENHRY and CDR2 is SYGVKD in the germline V gene. V was pared by 7 bases and J by 5 bases, with 18 bases between. CDR3 sequence: CAIMRTEPYNEQYF. The CDR3 DNA reads as TGTGCCATCATGAGGACAGAGCCTTACAACGAGCAGTACTTC.

The rearrangement joins TRBV6-4 to TRBJ1-1; no reliable D call. CDR3 length equals 14 residues. Germline-derived CDR1 and CDR2 are MRHNA and SNTAGT. V gave up 2 bases and J gave up 5 bases, with 12 bases separating them. In nucleotides, the CDR3 is TGTGCCAGCAGTGACCTGGGGAGAACGACTGAAGCTTTCTTT. This sequence encodes CASSDLGRTTEAFF.

The chain carries TRBV25-1 and TRBJ1-2; unclear D gene. In germline, CDR1 is MGHDK, CDR2 SYGVNS. V lost 3 bases and J lost 8, with 13 bases in between. The CDR3 has 13 residues. The CDR3 DNA reads as TGTGCCAGCAGTGAGCCCTTGCTGGGGGGCTACACCTTC. Translation gives CASSEPLLGGYTF.

This clone was recorded only once. This chain joins TRBV9 and TRBJ2-1; D remains ambiguous. Trimming cost V 2 bases and J 5 bases, with 8 bases left between them. This CDR3 comprises 13 residues. The germline V gene has CDR1 SGDLS and CDR2 YYNGEE. For the CDR3, the DNA is TGTGCCAGCAGCGTCCAAAGCCACAATGAGCAGTTCTTC. It yields the protein CASSVQSHNEQFF.